This T cell receptor (beta chain) was captured in a study of blood T cell repertoires in COVID-19. Background on the study: The study drew acute and convalescent COVID-19 samples from the United States, Italy and Spain. Sources were T cells, B-cell-depleted T cells, or PBMCs; the material itself was cDNA or gDNA.

Germline V gives CDR1 LNHDA, CDR2 SQIVND (reference sequence). The CDR3 extends over 16 amino acids. V lost 3 bases to trimming and J lost 5 bases, with 16 bases between them. Study processing details: Cell counts per sample came from amplifying reference gene primers. Sequencing was performed with immunoSEQ multiplex PCR; in TCRdb, only in-frame clones are kept and a portion is missing. D and trimming come from the DNA, and the V and J calls and clone size come from that table. In the table there are around 230,000 clones, around 87% of which are singletons. A few counts support this clone. The source of this sequence is a man in his 60s who had recovered from COVID-19. The chain uses TRBV19 and TRBJ2-2, with D tentatively TRBD1 (6 bases). Sequencing was carried out using peripheral blood. The CDR3 spells CASSILGGRRTGELFF. The CDR3 nucleotides read TGTGCCAGTAGTATTTTAGGGGGTAGGAGAACCGGGGAGCTGTTTTTT.